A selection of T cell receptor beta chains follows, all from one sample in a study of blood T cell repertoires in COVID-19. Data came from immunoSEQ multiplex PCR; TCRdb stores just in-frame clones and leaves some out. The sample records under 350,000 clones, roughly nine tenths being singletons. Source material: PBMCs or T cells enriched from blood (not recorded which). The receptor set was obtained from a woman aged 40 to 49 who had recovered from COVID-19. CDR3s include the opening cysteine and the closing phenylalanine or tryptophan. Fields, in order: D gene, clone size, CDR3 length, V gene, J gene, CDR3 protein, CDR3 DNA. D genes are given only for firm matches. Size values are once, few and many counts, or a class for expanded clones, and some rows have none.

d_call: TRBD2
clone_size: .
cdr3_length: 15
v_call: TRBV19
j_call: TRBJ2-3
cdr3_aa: CASSMRGGRVDTQYF
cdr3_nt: TGTGCCAGTAGTATGCGGGGGGGCCGTGTCGATACGCAGTATTTT

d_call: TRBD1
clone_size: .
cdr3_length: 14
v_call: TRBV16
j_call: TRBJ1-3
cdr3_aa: CASSPGQGGNTIYF
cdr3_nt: TGTGCCAGCAGCCCCGGACAGGGGGGAAACACCATATATTTT

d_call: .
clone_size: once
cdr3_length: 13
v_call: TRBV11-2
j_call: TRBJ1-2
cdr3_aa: CASSLELFYGYTF
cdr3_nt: TGTGCCAGCAGCTTAGAACTGTTTTATGGCTACACCTTC

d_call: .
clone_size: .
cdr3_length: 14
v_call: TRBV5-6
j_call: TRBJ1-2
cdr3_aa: CASSPDQGCYGYTF
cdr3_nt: TGTGCCAGCAGCCCGGACCAGGGGTGCTATGGCTACACCTTC

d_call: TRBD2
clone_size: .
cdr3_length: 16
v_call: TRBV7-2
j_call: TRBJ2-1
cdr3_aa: CASSSPAGGLYNEQFF
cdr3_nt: TGTGCCAGCAGCTCTCCAGCGGGGGGCCTTTACAATGAGCAGTTCTTC

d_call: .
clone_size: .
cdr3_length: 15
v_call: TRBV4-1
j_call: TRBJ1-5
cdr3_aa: CASSQDGGKRQPQHF
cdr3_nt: TGCGCCAGCAGCCAAGATGGGGGGAAACGACAGCCCCAGCATTTT

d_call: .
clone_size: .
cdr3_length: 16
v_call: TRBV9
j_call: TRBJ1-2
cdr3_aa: CASSVAAGGGNLGYTF
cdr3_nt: TGTGCCAGCAGCGTAGCCGCTGGTGGAGGGAACCTTGGCTACACCTTC

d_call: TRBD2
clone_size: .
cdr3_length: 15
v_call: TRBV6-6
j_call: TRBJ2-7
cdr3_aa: CASSSTLAASYEQYF
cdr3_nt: TGTGCCAGCAGTTCCACACTAGCGGCCTCCTACGAGCAGTACTTC

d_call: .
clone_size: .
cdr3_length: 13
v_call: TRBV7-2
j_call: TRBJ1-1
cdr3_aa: CASSRGQGTVPFF
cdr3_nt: TGTGCCAGCAGCCGAGGCCAGGGGACGGTTCCCTTTTTT

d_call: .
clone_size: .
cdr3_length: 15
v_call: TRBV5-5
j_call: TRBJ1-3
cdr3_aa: CASSLAGVGIDTIYF
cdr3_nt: TGTGCCAGCAGCTTGGCAGGGGTTGGGATTGACACCATATATTTT